The 5 T cell receptor beta chains below all came from one sample that was sequenced in a study of regulatory T cells in long-lasting Graves disease. With iRepertoire HTBI primers and Arm-PCR of CDR3 regions, TCR beta libraries were built. TCRdb itself ran the multiplex PCR reads through MiXCR, one entry per CDR3 protein. The profile shows 400,000 to 650,000 distinct CDR3 sequences, around 15% of them singletons. As to time point: newly diagnosed GD, antithyroid drugs for less than 3 months. There was RNA extracted from PBMCs, and the TCR library was made from it. This same sample was also part of a study on T cells in Graves' hyperthyroidism and ophthalmopathy.

The sequencing used peripheral blood mononuclear cells (PBMCs), collected at new diagnosis, from a patient treated with antithyroid drugs. The receptors shown here come from a woman aged 35-65 years with Graves disease.

CDR3 nucleotide sequence: TGTGCCTGTCTCCCTTATAGATCCCGTGAAGCTTTCTTT. As protein: CACLPYRSREAFF. The chain couples TRBV30 to TRBJ1-1, with D unclear. The CDR3 has 13 amino acids. CDR1 is GTSNPN and CDR2 is SVGIG in the germline V gene (reference sequence). Deletions cut 6 bases from V and 7 bases from J, with 18 bases between.

This rearrangement joins TRBV30 to TRBJ1-5; a weak D match, TRBD1 (6 bases). The CDR3 has 18 amino acids. Deletions cut 0 bases from V and 7 bases from J, with 25 bases between. Per germline, CDR1 GTSNPN and CDR2 SVGIG (reference sequence). CDR3 sequence reads: CAWSVWGARDGFGQPQHF. CDR3 DNA sequence: TGTGCCTGGAGTGTATGGGGGGCCCGGGACGGTTTCGGGCAGCCCCAGCATTTT.

This clonotype was recorded at least ten times. The gene calls are TRBV2 and TRBJ1-6, with 8 bases identical to TRBD1. The CDR3 runs to 17 residues. The germline gives CDR1 SNHLY, CDR2 FYNNEI. Trimming cost V 7 bases and J 14 bases; bases outside gene matches: 22. This chain's CDR3 is CASTLSRTGYTSSTLHF. CDR3 sequence (DNA): TGTGCCAGCACCTTATCTAGGACAGGGTATACCTCGTCGACCCTCCACTTT.

This clonotype was found many times. The chain uses TRBV11-2 and TRBJ2-7; D might be TRBD2 (6 bases). The germline V gene encodes CDR1 SGHAT and CDR2 FQNNGV. V was clipped by 1 base and J by 3 bases, with 19 bases between them. This CDR3 spans 17 amino acids. The CDR3 loop reads CASSLVYPGTSNYEQYF. CDR3 coding DNA: TGTGCCAGCAGCTTAGTGTATCCCGGGACTTCCAACTACGAGCAGTACTTC.

This clonotype was counted a few times. The gene calls are TRBV24-1 and TRBJ2-2; no reliable D call. Trimming cost V 2 bases and J 7 bases, with 7 bases left between them. The germline CDR1 and CDR2 sequences are KGHDR and SFDVKD. This CDR3 has 13 residues. This CDR3 is CATSDWDFGELFF. In nucleotides, the CDR3 is TGTGCCACCAGTGATTGGGATTTCGGGGAGCTGTTTTTT.